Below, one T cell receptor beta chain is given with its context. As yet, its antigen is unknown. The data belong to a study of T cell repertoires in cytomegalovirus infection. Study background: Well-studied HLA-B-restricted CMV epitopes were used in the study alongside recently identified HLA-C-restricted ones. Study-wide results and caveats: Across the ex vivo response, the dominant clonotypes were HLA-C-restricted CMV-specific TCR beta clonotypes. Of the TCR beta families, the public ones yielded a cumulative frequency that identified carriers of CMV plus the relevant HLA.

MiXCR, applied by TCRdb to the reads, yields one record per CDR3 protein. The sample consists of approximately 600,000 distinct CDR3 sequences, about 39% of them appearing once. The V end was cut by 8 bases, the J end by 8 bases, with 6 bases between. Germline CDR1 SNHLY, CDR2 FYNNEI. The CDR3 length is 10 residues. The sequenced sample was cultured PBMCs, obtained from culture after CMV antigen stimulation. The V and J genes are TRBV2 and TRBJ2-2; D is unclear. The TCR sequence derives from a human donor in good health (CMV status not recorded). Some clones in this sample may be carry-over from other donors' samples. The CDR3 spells CASYEGELFF. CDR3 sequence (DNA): TGTGCCAGCTATGAGGGGGAGCTGTTTTTT.